This T cell receptor beta chain was identified in a study of cytomegalovirus exposure and HLA in healthy donors. Study-wide results and caveats: As a later analysis revealed, most CMV-associated TCR beta chains appeared HLA-restricted. When a later analysis compared HLA-associated TCR beta chains with equally common others, the HLA-associated chains turned out to be more clonally expanded and to have lower generation probabilities. A later analysis revealed that TCR association rates differed between HLA loci, peaking at DRB1 and bottoming out at HLA-C.

The V end lost 9 bases, the J end lost 7 bases, and 13 bases lay between the germline ends. CDR1 SGHTA and CDR2 FQGNSA come from the germline V gene. The CDR3 runs 13 residues. Details on this clone: What it recognizes is unknown.

PCR primers comprised 60 Vbeta and 13 Jbeta primers. Only in-frame clones appear in the TCRdb table, and some are missing; sequencing was by immunoSEQ multiplex PCR. The repertoire consists of more than 95,000 clones, with 60% to 80% occurring once and the leading ten covering approximately 3%. The source material was PBMCs. This TCR was sampled from a man in his thirties or forties in good health and CMV-seronegative. The chain carries TRBV7-2 and TRBJ1-6; the D gene is possibly TRBD1 (5 bases). CDR3 DNA: TGTGCCAGTGGACAAGGGGTGAATTCACCCCTCCACTTT. As protein: CASGQGVNSPLHF.